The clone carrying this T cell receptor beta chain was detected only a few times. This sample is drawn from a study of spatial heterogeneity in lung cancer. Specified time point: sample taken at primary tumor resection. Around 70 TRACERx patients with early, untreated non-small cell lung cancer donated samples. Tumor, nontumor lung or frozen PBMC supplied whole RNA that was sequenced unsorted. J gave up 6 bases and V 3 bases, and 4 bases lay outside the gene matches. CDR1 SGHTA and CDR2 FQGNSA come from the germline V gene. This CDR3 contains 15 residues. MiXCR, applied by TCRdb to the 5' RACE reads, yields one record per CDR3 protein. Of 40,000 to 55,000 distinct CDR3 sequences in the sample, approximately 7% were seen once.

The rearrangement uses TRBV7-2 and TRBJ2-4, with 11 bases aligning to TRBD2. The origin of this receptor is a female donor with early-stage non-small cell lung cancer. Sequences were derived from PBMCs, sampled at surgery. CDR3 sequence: CASSLASGGRNIQYF. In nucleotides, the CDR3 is TGTGCCAGCAGCTTGGCTAGCGGGGGGAGAAACATTCAGTACTTC.